The 10 T cell receptor beta chains reported below all come from one sample, sequenced in a study of PD-1 blockade in classical Hodgkin lymphoma. Every single patient, without exception, relapsed after autologous stem cell transplantation, and brentuximab vedotin exposure varied. Assay: immunoSEQ multiplex PCR; the TCRdb copy retains only in-frame clones and omits some. Of roughly 81,000 clones in the sample, 80% to 95% are singletons; the top ten hold about 2.7%. This specimen consisted of peripheral blood mononuclear cells (PBMCs), obtained before the second cycle of nivolumab. The receptors originated from a human donor with classical Hodgkin lymphoma.

The genes are TRBV18 and TRBJ1-2; 10 bases align to TRBD1. The CDR3 sequence is 18 residues long. The J segment lost 0 bases and the V segment lost 3 bases, leaving 10 bases of the junction unmatched. Germline lookup yields CDR1 KGHSH and CDR2 LQKENI. The CDR3 is CASSPIRTGGDSNYGYTF. CDR3 coding DNA: TGTGCCAGCTCACCGATCCGGACAGGGGGTGACTCTAACTATGGCTACACCTTC.

The genes are TRBV7-9 and TRBJ2-7, with D perhaps assigned TRBD1 or TRBD2 (5 bases each). Trimming stripped 3 bases from V and 5 bases from J, with 11 bases between. The V gene's germline CDR1 is SEHNR and CDR2 FQNEAQ (reference sequence). The length of the CDR3 is 13 residues. CDR3 in amino acids: CASSFGTLHEQYF. As DNA, the CDR3 is TGTGCCAGCAGCTTCGGGACCCTCCACGAGCAGTACTTC. The full variable domain, completed using reference TRBV7-9 and TRBJ2-7, is DTGVSQNPRHKITKRGQNVTFRCDPISEHNRLYWYRQTLGQGPEFLTYFQNEAQLEKSRLLSDRFSAERPKGSFSTLEIQRTEQGDSAMYLCASSFGTLHEQYFGPGTRLTVT.

The chain carries TRBV7-3 and TRBJ2-3; no reliable D call. With 5 bases removed from V and 0 bases from J, the gap between germline ends came to 9 bases. Germline V CDR1 and CDR2: SGHTA, FQGTGA. The CDR3 consists of 14 residues. CDR3 loop: CASSPKTSTDTQYF. The CDR3 DNA is TGTGCCAGCAGCCCAAAGACTAGCACAGATACGCAGTATTTT.

In its sample, this clone was seen once. J is TRBJ2-5 and V is TRBV5-1, with D hard to call. Deletions cut 0 bases from V and 0 bases from J, with 12 bases between. The V gene's germline CDR1 is SGHRS and CDR2 YFSETQ. The CDR3 contains 16 residues. The CDR3 loop is CASSLAPALYQETQYF. The CDR3 DNA follows: TGCGCCAGCAGCTTGGCCCCAGCCCTTTACCAAGAGACCCAGTACTTC.

The chain employs TRBV7-9 and TRBJ2-7; 10 bases are shared with TRBD1. The CDR3 totals 14 residues. Looked up from germline, CDR1 is SEHNR and CDR2 is FQNEAQ (reference sequence). The V and J ends lost 5 bases and 6 bases, in that order; junction bases with no gene match: 7. For the CDR3, the DNA is TGTGCCAGCAGCACACCGACAGGGGGCGGCGAGCAGTACTTC. Translated, it gives CASSTPTGGGEQYF.

CDR3 in DNA: TGCGCCAGCAGCTTCCAGTCTACCTATGGCTACACCTTC. Amino acids: CASSFQSTYGYTF. This sequence joins TRBV5-1 and TRBJ1-2; D is unresolved. V was clipped by 2 bases and J by 4 bases, with 9 bases between them. The germline CDR1 and CDR2 sequences are SGHRS and YFSETQ. The CDR3 runs 13 residues.

The chain joins TRBV29-1 to TRBJ2-2, with D possibly being TRBD1 (6 bases). The V gene lost 6 bases and the J gene lost 0 bases, with 11 bases spanning the gap. CDR3 length: 14 residues. CDR1 SQVTM and CDR2 ANQGSEA come from the germline V gene. The CDR3 sequence: CSVVDRPNTGELFF. CDR3 in DNA: TGCAGCGTAGTCGACAGGCCGAACACCGGGGAGCTGTTTTTT.

This rearrangement joins TRBV28 to TRBJ1-1; 11 nucleotides line up with TRBD1. In germline, CDR1 is MDHEN, CDR2 SYDVKM. The CDR3 totals 13 residues. The V and J ends lost 6 bases and 4 bases, in that order; junction bases with no gene match: 1. Here the CDR3 reads CASRGQGVTEAFF. The CDR3 DNA reads as TGTGCCAGCAGGGGACAGGGGGTCACTGAAGCTTTCTTT.

This chain connects TRBV28 to TRBJ2-2; TRBD1 agrees at 7 bases. V gave up 4 bases and J gave up 0 bases; unmatched junction bases: 8. Germline CDR1 and CDR2: MDHEN and SYDVKM. The CDR3 has 17 amino acids. The CDR3, as DNA: TGTGCCAGCAGTTCCAATCCCGGGACAGCGAACACCGGGGAGCTGTTTTTT. Translated: CASSSNPGTANTGELFF.

The rearrangement uses TRBV11-3 and TRBJ2-1; 7 nucleotides line up with TRBD1. J was trimmed by 0 bases and V by 3 bases; bases with no gene match: 5. The CDR3 extends over 16 amino acids. Per germline, CDR1 SGHNT and CDR2 YENEEA. The CDR3 DNA sequence: TGTGCCAGCAGCTTGCTTACAGGGGCCTCCTACAATGAGCAGTTCTTC. It translates to CASSLLTGASYNEQFF.